This is a list of T cell receptor beta chains from one sample in a study of blood T cell repertoires in COVID-19. The method was immunoSEQ multiplex PCR; TCRdb's version includes in-frame clones alone and lacks a portion of them. The table lists tens of thousands of clones, roughly 90% of them singletons. Sequencing used peripheral blood. These receptors all stem from a male donor with acute or convalescent COVID-19. CDR3s include the opening cysteine and the closing phenylalanine or tryptophan. Each record gives: D gene, CDR3 length, V gene, clone size, J gene, CDR3 protein, CDR3 DNA. The D gene is left open where the match is weak. Clone size appears in some rows only: once, few, many, or a class for an expanded clone.

.	11	TRBV3-1/TRBV3-2	.	TRBJ1-4	CASSQNEGLFF	TGTGCCAGCAGCCAAAACGAGGGACTGTTTTTT
.	13	TRBV11-2	.	TRBJ1-5	CASSLDRYQPQHF	TGTGCCAGCAGCTTAGATAGATATCAGCCCCAGCATTTT
TRBD1	15	TRBV9	.	TRBJ1-2	CASSEGGRQGFGYTF	TGTGCCAGCAGCGAGGGGGGGCGACAGGGGTTTGGCTACACCTTC
.	17	TRBV7-2	.	TRBJ2-2	CASSPGVGAGPTGELFF	TGTGCCAGCAGCCCGGGGGTTGGGGCAGGCCCCACCGGGGAGCTGTTTTTT
.	13	TRBV6-5	.	TRBJ1-4	CARKTGANEKLFF	TGTGCCAGAAAGACCGGGGCTAATGAAAAACTGTTTTTT
.	13	TRBV2	.	TRBJ2-7	CASSGEMGGEQYF	TGTGCCAGCAGTGGGGAAATGGGGGGAGAGCAGTACTTC
TRBD1	14	TRBV7-3	.	TRBJ2-3	CASSPGTGGDTQYF	TGTGCCAGCAGCCCCGGGACAGGGGGAGATACGCAGTATTTT
TRBD1	14	TRBV30	.	TRBJ1-5	CAWTRDRGNQPQHF	TGTGCCTGGACCCGGGACAGGGGCAATCAGCCCCAGCATTTT
.	13	TRBV19	.	TRBJ1-5	CASSIAVRQPQHF	TGTGCCAGTAGTATAGCGGTCAGGCAGCCCCAGCATTTT
TRBD1	13	TRBV6-5	few	TRBJ1-1	CASRQGAGTEAFF	TGTGCCAGCAGACAGGGGGCAGGCACTGAAGCTTTCTTT
.	20	TRBV9	few	TRBJ1-3	CASSVEGDHNFLNSGNTIYF	TGTGCCAGCAGCGTAGAAGGGGATCACAATTTCCTTAACTCTGGAAACACCATATATTTT
.	13	TRBV7-9	.	TRBJ2-5	CASSPDYQETQYF	TGTGCCAGCAGTCCGGACTACCAAGAGACCCAGTACTTC
TRBD2	16	TRBV7-2	.	TRBJ2-1	CASSLAPGLFSHEQFF	TGTGCCAGCAGCTTAGCTCCGGGACTATTTTCGCATGAGCAGTTCTTC
.	12	TRBV5-1	.	TRBJ2-3	CASQGGTDTQYF	TGCGCCAGCCAAGGGGGCACAGATACGCAGTATTTT
TRBD2	13	TRBV28	.	TRBJ2-1	CASSGGPYNEQFF	TGTGCCAGTAGCGGGGGGCCCTACAATGAGCAGTTCTTC
TRBD1	17	TRBV15	few	TRBJ2-7	CATSRGGGTGTPYEQYF	TGTGCCACCAGCAGAGGGGGGGGGACAGGGACTCCCTACGAGCAGTACTTC
.	13	TRBV28	.	TRBJ1-2	CASSLSSTYGYTF	TGTGCCAGCAGTTTATCCAGTACCTATGGCTACACCTTC
TRBD1	16	TRBV3-1/TRBV3-2	.	TRBJ2-5	CASSPWDRGYQETQYF	TGTGCCAGCAGCCCGTGGGACAGGGGGTACCAAGAGACCCAGTACTTC
.	14	TRBV5-1	.	TRBJ2-5	CASSTGQGGETQYF	TGCGCCAGCAGCACCGGACAGGGAGGGGAGACCCAGTACTTC
TRBD1	14	TRBV30	.	TRBJ2-1	CACTGTVDSNEQFF	TGTGCCTGCACCGGGACAGTTGACTCGAATGAGCAGTTCTTC
.	14	TRBV15	once	TRBJ2-7	CATSGRGGPYEQYF	TGTGCCACCAGCGGGAGGGGGGGCCCCTACGAGCAGTACTTC
TRBD1	15	TRBV19	.	TRBJ1-3	CASSGTGKAGNTIYF	TGTGCCAGTAGTGGGACAGGGAAGGCTGGAAACACCATATATTTT
.	13	TRBV3-1/TRBV3-2	.	TRBJ1-1	CASSRVKGTEAFF	TGTGCCAGCAGCCGAGTTAAGGGGACTGAAGCTTTCTTT
TRBD1	16	TRBV15	.	TRBJ2-2	CATRGPGQGNTGELFF	TGTGCCACCAGAGGGCCGGGACAGGGGAACACCGGGGAGCTGTTTTTT
.	15	TRBV9	.	TRBJ2-5	CASSAQTGLGETQYF	TGTGCCAGCAGCGCTCAGACAGGTCTTGGGGAGACCCAGTACTTC
.	14	TRBV28	.	TRBJ1-5	CASSPPVPNQPQHF	TGTGCCAGCAGTCCCCCTGTCCCCAATCAGCCCCAGCATTTT
.	15	TRBV28	.	TRBJ2-5	CASRGGGAGQETQYF	TGTGCCAGCAGGGGAGGGGGTGCAGGACAAGAGACCCAGTACTTC
.	12	TRBV20-1	.	TRBJ1-4	CSASQASEKLFF	TGCAGTGCTAGTCAGGCCTCTGAAAAACTGTTTTTT
TRBD1	15	TRBV13	.	TRBJ1-2	CASSPLGTASLGYTF	TGTGCCAGCAGCCCCCTGGGGACAGCCTCCCTTGGCTACACCTTC
TRBD2	15	TRBV19	.	TRBJ2-5	CASSRTSGGEETQYF	TGTGCCAGTAGTCGGACTAGCGGGGGGGAAGAGACCCAGTACTTC
TRBD1	15	TRBV9	.	TRBJ1-6	CASSEGGQGNSPLHF	TGTGCCAGCAGCGAGGGGGGACAGGGGAATTCACCCCTCCACTTT
TRBD1	15	TRBV6-6	.	TRBJ2-5	CASSQTGEGKETQYF	TGTGCCAGCAGTCAGACAGGGGAAGGGAAAGAGACCCAGTACTTC
.	15	TRBV2	.	TRBJ1-2	CASSFNDRPQNGYTF	TGTGCCAGCAGTTTCAACGACAGACCCCAGAATGGCTACACCTTC
TRBD2	14	TRBV11-3	.	TRBJ2-7	CASSRSGGENEQYF	TGTGCCAGCAGCCGAAGTGGGGGGGAGAACGAGCAGTACTTC
TRBD1	15	TRBV7-2	once	TRBJ1-1	CASSRGQGAATEAFF	TGTGCCAGCAGCAGGGGACAGGGGGCGGCCACTGAAGCTTTCTTT
TRBD2	19	TRBV9	.	TRBJ2-1	CASSVGLAGGQARTYEQFF	TGTGCCAGCAGCGTAGGACTAGCGGGGGGGCAAGCAAGGACTTATGAGCAGTTCTTC
TRBD1	15	TRBV28	.	TRBJ1-5	CASSLGQGRDQPQHF	TGTGCCAGCAGTTTAGGACAGGGGCGTGATCAGCCCCAGCATTTT
.	11	TRBV7-6	.	TRBJ2-1	CASSSLNEQFF	TGTGCCAGCAGCTCCCTCAATGAGCAGTTCTTC
.	13	TRBV6-5	.	TRBJ1-5	CASEGGSNQPQHF	TGTGCCAGCGAAGGGGGTAGCAATCAGCCCCAGCATTTT
TRBD1	16	TRBV6-6	.	TRBJ2-3	CASSPGQGKVTDTQYF	TGTGCCAGCAGCCCCGGACAGGGGAAGGTCACAGATACGCAGTATTTT